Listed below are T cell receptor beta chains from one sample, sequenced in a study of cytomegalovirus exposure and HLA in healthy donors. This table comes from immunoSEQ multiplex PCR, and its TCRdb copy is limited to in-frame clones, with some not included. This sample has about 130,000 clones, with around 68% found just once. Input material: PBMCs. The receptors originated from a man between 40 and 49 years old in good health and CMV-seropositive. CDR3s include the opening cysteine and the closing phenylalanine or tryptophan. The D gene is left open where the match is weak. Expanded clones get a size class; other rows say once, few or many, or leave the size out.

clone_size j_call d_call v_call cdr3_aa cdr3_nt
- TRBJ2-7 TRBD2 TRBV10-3 CAISERGGPGYEQYF TGTGCCATCAGTGAGCGGGGGGGCCCGGGCTACGAGCAGTACTTC
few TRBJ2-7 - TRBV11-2 CASSLGQYYEQYF TGTGCCAGCAGCTTAGGACAGTACTACGAGCAGTACTTC
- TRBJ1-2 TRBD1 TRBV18 CASSPNMDRGRRGYTF TGTGCCAGCTCACCGAATATGGACAGGGGGCGCCGGGGCTACACCTTC
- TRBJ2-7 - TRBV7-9 CASSRTGDITYEQYF TGTGCCAGCAGCCGCACAGGAGATATTACTTACGAGCAGTACTTC
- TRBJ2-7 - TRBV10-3 CAISESNGINEQYF TGTGCCATCAGTGAGTCCAACGGGATCAACGAGCAGTACTTC
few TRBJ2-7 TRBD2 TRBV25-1 CASRPRGGLAAHLYF TGTGCCAGCAGACCTCGCGGGGGACTAGCGGCTCATTTGTACTTC
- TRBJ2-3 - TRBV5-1 CASSLAGTSTDTQYF TGCGCCAGCAGCTTGGCCGGGACTAGCACAGATACGCAGTATTTT
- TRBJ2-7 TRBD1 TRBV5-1 CASSLAGGEQYF TGCGCCAGCAGCTTGGCAGGGGGAGAGCAGTACTTC
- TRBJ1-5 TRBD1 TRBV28 CASSLRTGRTLF TGTGCCAGCAGTTTAAGGACAGGGAGAACCCTTTTT
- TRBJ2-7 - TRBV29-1 CSVASSPSSYEQYF TGCAGCGTTGCCTCCTCCCCCAGCTCCTACGAGCAGTACTTC
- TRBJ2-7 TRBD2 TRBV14 CASSQGGTSYEQYF TGTGCCAGCAGCCAAGGAGGGACTAGCTACGAGCAGTACTTC
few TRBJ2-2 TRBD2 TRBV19 CASSPRGDGELFF TGTGCCAGTAGTCCCCGGGGGGACGGGGAGCTGTTTTTT
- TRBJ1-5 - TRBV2 CASSADGVSNQPQHF TGTGCCAGCAGTGCAGACGGGGTTAGCAATCAGCCCCAGCATTTT
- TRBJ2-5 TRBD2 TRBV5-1 CASTQAGGGGTQYF TGCGCCAGCACCCAGGCTGGCGGGGGGGGGACCCAGTACTTC
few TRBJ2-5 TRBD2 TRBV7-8 CASSHPGLDWETQYF TGTGCCAGCAGCCACCCCGGACTAGATTGGGAGACCCAGTACTTC
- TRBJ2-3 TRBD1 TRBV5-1 CASSLVGQGSSTDTQYF TGCGCCAGCAGCTTGGTAGGACAGGGATCTAGCACAGATACGCAGTATTTT